The entry below gives a single T cell receptor (beta chain) sequence along with its context. The antigen it binds to is not known. No much larger clonotype is one base removed from it; base qualities were not supplied. This sample is part of a study of cytomegalovirus exposure and HLA in healthy donors (dated by TCRdb to 2016 to 2017). Background on the whole study: An earlier analysis of 550 to 700 of the donors reported 250 to 300 Gb of sequence data and 117 million unique TCR beta sequences from 150 million to 200 million T cells. The study was designed to test whether signatures of past pathogen exposure could be identified by cataloging public T cell receptors. The T cell repertoires of about 700 subjects were profiled by immunosequencing and related to cytomegalovirus serostatus. The number of donors typed differed by locus, with about 629-630 for A, B, C, DRB1 and DQB1, more than 500 for DQA1, nearly 610 for DPA1, and some 450 for DPB1. To predict cytomegalovirus infection status, the study brought together high-throughput TCR immunosequencing, statistical association of individual TCRs with disease status, and machine learning. On average, approximately 250,000 unique TCR beta nucleotide sequences were sequenced per donor among about 400 genotyped donors of the cohort, with 15% to 20% of those sequences being non-productive. Donor age, sex, ethnicity and CMV serostatus were compiled alongside the repertoire data. About five DR-DQ haplotypes were treated as single units for association and clustering because of strong linkage in the cohort. Genome-wide SNP genotypes for about three fifths of the roughly 670 donors were used in a later genetic analysis, which treated that subset as a discovery cohort. All discovery cohort repertoires had been generated on a single sequencing platform. An earlier analysis of some 500 of the donors used high-throughput TCR beta sequencing to judge whether each TCR beta V gene segment behaved as functional or pseudogenic. Along with the roughly 700-subject first cohort, a separate validation cohort of over a hundred different subjects was used. Both class I and class II loci were covered by HLA typing, at four-digit resolution. Rather than drawing on any new phenotypic data, the later analysis identified candidate immune exposures from TCR beta sequences and the way those sequences occurred across donors. A later analysis re-examined previously published TCR beta repertoires from 500 to 700 donors and added high-resolution HLA genotyping to investigate patterns of TCR occurrence. Roughly 300 gigabases of sequencing data and tens of millions of unique TCR sequences were included in an early release covering roughly 700 HLA-typed donors. Of the 350 to 450 genotyped donors, 81% were placed in the genetic ancestry cluster associated with self-reported Caucasian donors.

The library was generated by the immunoSEQ multiplex PCR assay. For the multiplex PCR, a mixture combining 60 forward primers for TCR Vbeta segments and 13 reverse primers for TCR Jbeta segments was used. The CDR3 region of rearranged TCR beta genes was amplified from genomic DNA by a multiplex PCR assay. The amplified TCR beta libraries were sequenced on the Illumina HiSeq System as 87-base-pair reads. For the original study's pipeline: A later analysis counted approximately 74 million unique TCR beta chains across the 550 to 800 repertoires, and roughly 11 million of these chains were shared by at least two donors. Raw reads were error-corrected and collapsed into unique sequences by a nearest-neighbor algorithm in which closely related sequences were merged to remove PCR and sequencing errors. CDR3 sequences were aligned to IMGT reference sequences to assign V, D and J gene segments. For a sequence to be retained, a match of at least six nucleotides to both a V gene segment and a J gene segment was required. A rearrangement counted as productive if the CDR3 had no stop codons and remained in frame with V and J, and every other rearrangement counted as non-productive. CDR3 was defined according to IMGT convention as the region running from the second conserved V-encoded cysteine to the conserved J-encoded phenylalanine. The earlier analysis of around 640 of the donors excluded sequences that lacked an unambiguous match to a single V gene segment. An earlier analysis of a few hundred of the donors called V segments functional above 56.7% productive rearrangements and segregating when the between-donor standard deviation exceeded 5%. To diagnose cytomegalovirus status from the catalog of TCR beta chain sequences, a statistical classification framework was built. In a later analysis, TCR nucleotide sequences were compared against IMGT/GENE-DB human TR gene sequences so that V and J genes could be assigned. Using the TCRdist pipeline, a later analysis assigned CDR3 sequences along with most-parsimonious VDJ recombination scenarios. In a later analysis, each TCR beta chain was defined by its CDR3 amino acid sequence together with its V-gene family, and reads without a unique V-gene family were excluded. To address suspected cross-contamination and a sequencing artifact, a later analysis removed over 500 highly shared, low-generation-probability nucleotide sequences. A later analysis calculated a clonal expansion index for each public chain from normalized within-repertoire ranks of inferred template counts. A later analysis computed generation probabilities with a VDJ recombination model fitted to out-of-frame rearrangements, and checked the results against IGoR. In a later analysis, hypergeometric tests were used to score TCR-TCR, TCR-HLA and TCR-CMV co-occurrence, with a repertoire-size bias correction applied to TCR pairs. A later analysis estimated false discovery rates by permuting HLA or CMV assignments 20 times. In a later analysis, co-occurring TCRs were grouped with DBSCAN, and TCRdist sequence similarity was added when clustering was performed within HLA-allele-positive subsets. Co-occurrence clustering excluded repertoires with fewer than 30,000 or more than 120,000 public chains, plus five with anomalous nucleotide sharing. TCRdb obtained this table from immuneACCESS and retained in-frame rearrangements with V and J assigned. These tables miss some clones; where compared with another copy, unresolved V genes account for less than half of the shortfall, and the remainder is unexplained. V and J calls and clone size are as listed in that table; D and trimming were resolved from the DNA. This sample gives 100,000 to 130,000 clones in total; roughly four fifths of them show up just once. The ten largest make up more than 2% of the sample.

Paper-wide results and their limitations: Because counts were too low, 15 to 20 rarely observed V segments, including chromosome 9 orphons, were excluded from the earlier analysis of some 540 of the donors. In a later analysis, several top co-occurrence clusters were reported to appear linked to parvovirus B19, influenza, CMV and Epstein-Barr virus. Because the 87-base-pair reads could not distinguish some IMGT-functional V segments, including TRBV6-2 and TRBV6-3, those segments were excluded. Compared with the 666-donor mean, donors in an Asian-associated ancestry cluster had fewer N-insertions in productive TCRs, according to a later genetic analysis. In an earlier analysis of some 500 of the donors, most TCR beta V segments were observed in productive rearrangements about 90% or about 30% of the time, broadly matching IMGT annotations. For the cohort, immune exposure information was limited to CMV serostatus. A further reported finding was that TCR beta sequences accurately predicted the HLA-A and HLA-B alleles for most subjects in the first cohort. While some public TCRs were present in many individuals, most TCR sequences turned up only very rarely across donors. A later analysis associated roughly 17,000 TCR beta sequences with specific HLA alleles at a false discovery rate of 0.05. HLA typing was unavailable for some donors at each locus, so association tests used only the typed subset. According to a later analysis, TCR association rates differed among HLA loci, with DRB1 alleles showing the most associated TCRs and HLA-C alleles showing the fewest. In a later genetic analysis, a missense DCLRE1C variant was associated with V-gene and J-gene trimming of TCR beta chains, and the association was replicated in an independent cohort. Roughly uniform sequencing depth across donors was assumed in presence/absence analyses, although this assumption may not hold. Correlated functional status among segregating V segments might be attributable to linkage disequilibrium, but an unknown experimental factor could not be ruled out. A group of highly shared sequence variants was considered likely to be a technical artifact of the sequencing pipeline. The authors suggested that the approach could potentially be extended to other disease states and immunological phenotypes. In both the original and validation cohorts, the classifier was reported to diagnose cytomegalovirus status with high specificity and sensitivity. Assigning TCR associations to individual alleles was difficult when HLA alleles, especially DR and DQ, strongly co-occurred. Most CMV-associated TCR beta chains appeared to be HLA-restricted in a later analysis, and the HLA associations seemed to be driven largely by CMV exposure. The cohort was sequenced for TCR beta chains only, and without alpha or paired-chain data the features that could be detected were limited. A later analysis found that HLA-associated TCR beta chains were more clonally expanded and had lower generation probabilities than equally common non-associated chains. A few of the identified cytomegalovirus-associated TCR beta chains were confirmed in vitro to be specific for cytomegalovirus antigens. A total of 164 TCR beta chains were listed by the study as associated with cytomegalovirus.

The cohort was made up of approximately 700 healthy bone marrow donors. At the time of sampling, all cohort members were nominally healthy, though unrecorded immune exposures were likely present. The donor was CMV seronegative and was included in the group of 352 seronegative cohort members. Each donor provided a peripheral blood sample, and peripheral blood mononuclear cells were used for TCR beta sequencing. Genomic DNA was extracted from the blood cell samples with the Qiagen DNeasy Blood Extraction Kit. Trimming at the junction amounts to 10 bases on V and 4 bases on J, and the germline ends lie 5 bases apart. Counted from cysteine to phenylalanine, this CDR3 has 10 amino acids. Kept here is only the CDR3 DNA, which spans 30 bases and is read in frame from base 1. CDR1 is given as WNHNN and CDR2 as SYGVQD, both from the germline V gene (reference sequence).

The chain is encoded by TRBV10-1 joined to TRBJ2-1, with no reliable assignment of the D segment. This TCR came from a man aged 18 to 35 in good health and CMV-seronegative. Sequenced: PBMCs. The bases are TGCGCCACCGGGTACAATGAGCAGTTCTTC. This yields the protein CATGYNEQFF.